The T cell receptor beta chain under discussion was sequenced for a study of cytomegalovirus exposure and HLA in healthy donors. Study results and limitations: The listing of roughly 160 TCR beta chains classed them as cytomegalovirus-associated. Many donors shared some public TCRs, even though most TCR sequences were rare. TCR beta V segments were, for the most part, productive about 87% or about 30% of the time in an earlier analysis.

Remarks on this clone: Its specificity is not known.

Both 60 Vbeta primers and 13 Jbeta primers went into the PCR. Some clones are missing from TCRdb's copy, which holds only in-frame ones; the method was immunoSEQ multiplex PCR. The sample comprises about 57,000 clones, more than 75% of which are singletons, and nearly 6% rests with the top ten. Healthy bone marrow donors made up the donors. Material: PBMCs. This sequence originates from a male donor in good health and CMV-seronegative.

The CDR3 protein is CASGRGRDTEAFF. The CDR3 nucleotides read TGTGCCAGCGGAAGGGGGCGGGACACTGAAGCTTTCTTT. The chain carries TRBV2 and TRBJ1-1, with 7 bases identical to TRBD1. Unmatched junction bases numbered 6, after V lost 8 bases and J lost 3 bases. The V gene's germline CDR1 is SNHLY and CDR2 FYNNEI. This CDR3 is 13 amino acids long.